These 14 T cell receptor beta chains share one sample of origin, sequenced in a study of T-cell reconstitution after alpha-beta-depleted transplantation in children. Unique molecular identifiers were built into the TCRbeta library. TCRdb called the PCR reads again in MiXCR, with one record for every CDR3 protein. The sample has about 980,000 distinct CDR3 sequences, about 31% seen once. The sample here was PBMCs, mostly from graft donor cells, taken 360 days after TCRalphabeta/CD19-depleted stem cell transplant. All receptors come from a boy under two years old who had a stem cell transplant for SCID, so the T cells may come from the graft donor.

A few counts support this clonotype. As DNA, the CDR3 is TGTGCCAGCAGCTTAAGGCGGGGATCGCAGTATTTT. This codes for CASSLRRGSQYF. V usage is TRBV7-9 and J usage is TRBJ2-3; perhaps TRBD2 as D (6 bases). This CDR3 spans 12 amino acids. Germline CDR1 is SEHNR and CDR2 is FQNEAQ (reference sequence). Trimming took off 2 bases at V and 10 bases at J, with 10 bases between the two ends.

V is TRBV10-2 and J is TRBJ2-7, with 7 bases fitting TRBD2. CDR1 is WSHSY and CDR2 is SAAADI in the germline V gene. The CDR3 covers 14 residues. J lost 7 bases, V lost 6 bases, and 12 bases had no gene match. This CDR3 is CASSLPGLSKEQYF. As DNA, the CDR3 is TGCGCCAGCAGCCTCCCGGGACTATCGAAGGAGCAGTACTTC.

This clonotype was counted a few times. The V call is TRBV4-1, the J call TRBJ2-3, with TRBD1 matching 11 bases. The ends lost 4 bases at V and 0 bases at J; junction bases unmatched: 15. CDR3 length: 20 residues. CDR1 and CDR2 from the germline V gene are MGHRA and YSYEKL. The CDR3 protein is CASSLRGGTGGASSTDTQYF. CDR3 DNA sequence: TGCGCCAGCAGCCTGAGAGGCGGGACAGGGGGAGCATCTAGCACAGATACGCAGTATTTT.

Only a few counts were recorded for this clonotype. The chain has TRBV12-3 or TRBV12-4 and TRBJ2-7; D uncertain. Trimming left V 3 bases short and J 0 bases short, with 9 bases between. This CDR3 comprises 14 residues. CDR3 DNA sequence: TGTGCCAGCAGTTTCTCCCGAGGCTCCTACGAGCAGTACTTC. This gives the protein CASSFSRGSYEQYF.

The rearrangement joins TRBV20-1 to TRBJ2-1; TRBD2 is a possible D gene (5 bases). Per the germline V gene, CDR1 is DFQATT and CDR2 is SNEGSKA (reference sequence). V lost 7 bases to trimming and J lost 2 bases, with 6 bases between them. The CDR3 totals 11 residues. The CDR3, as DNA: TGCAGTGGGCGGGCCTACAATGAGCAGTTCTTC. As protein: CSGRAYNEQFF.

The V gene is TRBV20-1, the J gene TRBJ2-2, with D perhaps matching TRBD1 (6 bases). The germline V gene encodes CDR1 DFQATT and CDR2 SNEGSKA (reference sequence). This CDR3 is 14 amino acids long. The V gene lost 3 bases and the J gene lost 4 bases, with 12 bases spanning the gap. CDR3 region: CSARGQAGTGELFF. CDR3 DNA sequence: TGCAGTGCTAGGGGACAAGCTGGCACCGGGGAGCTGTTTTTT.

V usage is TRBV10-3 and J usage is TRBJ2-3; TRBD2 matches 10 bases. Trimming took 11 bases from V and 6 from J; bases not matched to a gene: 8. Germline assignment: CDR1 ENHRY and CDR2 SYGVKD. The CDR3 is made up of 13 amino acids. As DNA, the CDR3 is TGTGCCTCCGGTAGCGGGGGGCCTGATACGCAGTATTTT. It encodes CASGSGGPDTQYF.

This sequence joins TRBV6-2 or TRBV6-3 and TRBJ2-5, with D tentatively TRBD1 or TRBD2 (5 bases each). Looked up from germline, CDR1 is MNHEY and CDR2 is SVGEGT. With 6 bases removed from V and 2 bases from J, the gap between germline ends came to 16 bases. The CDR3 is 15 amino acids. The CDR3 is CASSRNRGQQETQYF. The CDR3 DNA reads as TGTGCCAGCAGCCGCAACCGGGGCCAACAAGAGACCCAGTACTTC.

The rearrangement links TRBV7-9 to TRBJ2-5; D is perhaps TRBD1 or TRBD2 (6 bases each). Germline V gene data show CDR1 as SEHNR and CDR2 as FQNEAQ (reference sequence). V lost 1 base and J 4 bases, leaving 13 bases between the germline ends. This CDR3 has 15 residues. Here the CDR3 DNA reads TGTGCCAGCAGCTTAGGGTGGGGGGCCGGAGAGACCCAGTACTTC. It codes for CASSLGWGAGETQYF.

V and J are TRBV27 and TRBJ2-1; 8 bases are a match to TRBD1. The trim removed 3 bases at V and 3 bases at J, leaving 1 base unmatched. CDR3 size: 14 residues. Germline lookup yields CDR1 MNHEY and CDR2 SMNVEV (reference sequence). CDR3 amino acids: CASSLTGVYNEQFF. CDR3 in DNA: TGTGCCAGCAGTTTGACAGGGGTCTACAATGAGCAGTTCTTC.

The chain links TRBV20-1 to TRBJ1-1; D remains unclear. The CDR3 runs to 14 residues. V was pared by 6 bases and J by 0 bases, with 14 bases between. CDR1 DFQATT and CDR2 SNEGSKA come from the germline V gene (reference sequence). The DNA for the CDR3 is TGCAGTGCGGCGGCCGGCAGGCTGAACACTGAAGCTTTCTTT. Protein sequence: CSAAAGRLNTEAFF.

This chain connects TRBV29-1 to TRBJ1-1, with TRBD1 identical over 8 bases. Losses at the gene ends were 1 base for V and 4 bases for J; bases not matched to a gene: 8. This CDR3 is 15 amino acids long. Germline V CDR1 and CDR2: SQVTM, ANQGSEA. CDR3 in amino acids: CSVEGLRTGTTEAFF. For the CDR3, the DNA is TGCAGCGTTGAAGGGCTAAGGACAGGGACCACTGAAGCTTTCTTT.

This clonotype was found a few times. The CDR3, as DNA: TGTGCCAGCACCCCCGGGGTAGTCTACGAGCAGTACTTC. Translating gives CASTPGVVYEQYF. The chain carries TRBV12-3 or TRBV12-4 and TRBJ2-7; D may be TRBD2 (5 bases). The CDR3 sequence is 13 residues long. V dropped 7 bases and J dropped 3 bases, with 13 bases sitting between them.

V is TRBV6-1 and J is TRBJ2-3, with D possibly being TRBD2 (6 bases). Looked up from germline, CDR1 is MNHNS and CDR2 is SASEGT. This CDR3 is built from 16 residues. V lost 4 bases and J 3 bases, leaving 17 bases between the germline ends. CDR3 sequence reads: CASSGGFGGFTDTQYF. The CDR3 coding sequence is TGTGCCAGCAGTGGCGGGTTCGGGGGTTTTACAGATACGCAGTATTTT.